These T cell receptor beta chains were read from a single sample in a study of cytomegalovirus exposure and HLA in healthy donors. Repertoires were generated with immunoSEQ multiplex PCR, while TCRdb's copy carries only in-frame clones and drops some. The sample carries around 92,000 clones, 60% to 75% recorded once. The specimen was PBMCs. These receptors originate from a female donor in good health and CMV-seropositive. The CDR3 runs from the conserved cysteine through the conserved F or W.

V gene,CDR3 protein
TRBV13,CASSSRGGDSYEQYF
TRBV28,CASSEAGANADRSGANVLTF
TRBV7-3,CASSFTGPNTEAFF
TRBV7-9,CASKQGSGAYEQYF
TRBV5-6,CASSRTGRDTIYF
TRBV7-3,CASSLGHSTDTQYF
TRBV11-2,CASSFSYTGELFF
TRBV5-6,CASSHGLATDTQYF
TRBV2,CASRGAGGGGRETQYF
TRBV6-1,CASSEAPGPILLAQHF
TRBV11-2,CASSFSGRGGTDTQYF
TRBV25-1,CASSGGMNGYTF
TRBV11-2,CASSFLTGSTYEQYF
TRBV30,CAWSPDRANYGYTF
TRBV9,CASSPRLAGGFQETQYF
TRBV7-2,CASSLPGGHEQFF
TRBV29-1,CSAATGRALHF
TRBV18,CASSPPATGMAGELFF
TRBV6-5,CASSSGLDYGGELFF
TRBV4-1,CASSQLAGVPYEQYF
TRBV6-5,CASRKTGDEQFF
TRBV7-6,CASSLTGGGVANYGYTF
TRBV5-1,CASSLTYREKTEAFF
TRBV30,CAWSLQDHEQYF
TRBV30,CAFRDRGKNGYTF
TRBV7-8,CASSLLGRGQEQYF
TRBV7-3,CASSTTGGLPFF
TRBV7-2,CASSLGPGPTEAFF
TRBV7-6,CASSPGLAVSYEQYF
TRBV7-2,CASSNDGRSSYEQYF
TRBV7-2,CASSLRGLPPNYGYTF
TRBV7-2,CASSLDRAGTEAFF
TRBV28,CASSLPQGRSNEQFF
TRBV10-1,CASSEPLAEGSYNEQFF
TRBV4-2,CASSQDGGTGASPLHF
TRBV6-5,CASSKQGFEQYF
TRBV7-2,CASAGQENQPQHF
TRBV6-1,CASSEGWGSDSPLHF
TRBV28,CASRLTGLYEQYF
TRBV14,CASSQLSGVEQFF
TRBV25-1,CASSEDKNTGELFF
TRBV6-4,CASSDSSGGANEQFF
TRBV7-2,CASSLDVGLANTGELFF
TRBV5-4,CASSFYLGGASTDTQYF
TRBV28,CASSLPGLGTDTQYF
TRBV4-2,CASRAGVGPYEQYF
TRBV5-1,CASSLVRDTQYF
TRBV18,CASSPQGDYGYTF
TRBV7-2,CASSLGGEQFF
TRBV28,CASSPNLLAVRDNEQFF
TRBV4-2,CASSQDMGAAEQFF
TRBV6-6,CASSFRSGDGNQPQHF
TRBV7-9,CASSLEGGDRGYFYEQYF
TRBV6-5,CASSRSGQGAGEQYF
TRBV11-2,CASSSRTGANTGELFF
TRBV11-1,CASTMTSGRSYEQYF
TRBV7-3,CGDFEGAPGKGYTF
TRBV27,CASSHTQGADGYTF
TRBV28,CAIRQGVHYGYTF
TRBV10-3,CAISSGSQETQYF